The 19 T cell receptor beta chains below were found in one sample sequenced in a study of early T cells in non-severe SARS-CoV-2 infection. TCRdb re-called the 5' RACE reads through MiXCR, storing one row per CDR3 protein. The sample records some 100,000 distinct CDR3 sequences, roughly 15% being singletons. The material sequenced was whole blood. The origin of the receptors is an adult who was a healthcare worker with PCR-confirmed SARS-CoV-2 infection or an uninfected control (not recorded which).

This clonotype was found a few times. The genes are TRBV20-1 and TRBJ2-3; either TRBD1 or TRBD2 may fit D (6 bases each). Germline CDR1 DFQATT, CDR2 SNEGSKA (reference sequence). Trimming removed 3 bases from V and 7 bases from J, with 23 bases in between. The CDR3 has 16 residues. The CDR3 spells CSASPNRGARIYTQYF. The CDR3 DNA reads as TGCAGTGCTAGCCCAAATAGGGGGGCTAGGATATATACGCAGTATTTT.

This clonotype was detected ten times or more. This chain joins TRBV6-9 and TRBJ1-1; D is unclear. Germline assignment: CDR1 MNHGY and CDR2 SVAAGI. This CDR3 region has 17 residues. Trimming removed 6 bases at V and 1 base at J, with 21 bases between. The CDR3 coding sequence is TGTGCCAGCAGATTCGTACTAGGACTCCCGAGGAACACTGAAGCTTTCTTT. This sequence encodes CASRFVLGLPRNTEAFF.

This clonotype appeared many times. This sequence joins TRBV15 and TRBJ2-3; TRBD2 aligns across 7 bases. J gave up 4 bases and V 0 bases, and 7 bases lay outside the gene matches. The CDR3 has 16 residues. The germline V gene has CDR1 LNHNV and CDR2 YYDKDF (reference sequence). CDR3 in amino acids: CATSRDRGEFADTQYF. The CDR3 DNA reads TGTGCCACCAGCAGAGATCGGGGGGAATTTGCAGATACGCAGTATTTT.

At least ten counts were recorded for this clonotype. The V and J genes are TRBV4-1 and TRBJ1-5; 7 bases align to TRBD1. V trimming: 3 bases; J trimming: 1 base; junction bases outside the gene matches: 12. Germline CDR1 and CDR2: MGHRA and YSYEKL. CDR3 length equals 18 residues. The CDR3: CASSHPQAQGKSNQPQHF. The CDR3 DNA follows: TGCGCCAGCAGCCACCCTCAGGCACAGGGGAAGAGCAATCAGCCCCAGCATTTT.

The rearrangement uses TRBV19 and TRBJ1-5, with no clear D. The length of the CDR3 is 12 residues. V was trimmed by 3 bases and J by 6 bases, leaving 6 bases between them. Looked up from germline, CDR1 is LNHDA and CDR2 is SQIVND (reference sequence). The CDR3 sequence: CASSIEGQPQHF. The CDR3 coding sequence is TGTGCCAGTAGTATTGAGGGTCAGCCCCAGCATTTT.

This chain joins TRBV29-1 and TRBJ2-6; D is ambiguous. From germline, CDR1 is SQVTM and CDR2 ANQGSEA. The CDR3 spans 14 residues. Trimming pared 3 bases from V and 0 bases from J, leaving 6 bases between. Here the CDR3 DNA reads TGCAGCGTTGACCTCGTCTCTGGGGCCAACGTCCTGACTTTC. Translating gives CSVDLVSGANVLTF.

This chain's CDR3 is CASSYSAVRDYGYTF. DNA of the CDR3: TGTGCCAGCAGTTACTCGGCGGTTCGGGACTATGGCTACACCTTC. This chain uses TRBV6-5 with TRBJ1-2; the D is unclear. The ends were cut back, 0 bases at V and 3 bases at J, with 11 bases in the middle. Germline loops: CDR1 MNHEY, CDR2 SVGAGI. This CDR3 is 15 amino acids long.

This clonotype was observed a few times. For the CDR3, the DNA is TGTGCCAGCAGCGACCGACAGCCAAGCCGGGAGCTGTTTTTT. Amino acid sequence: CASSDRQPSRELFF. This chain links TRBV9 with TRBJ2-2; possibly TRBD1 for D (5 bases). Germline CDR1 is SGDLS and CDR2 is YYNGEE. Trimming removed 3 bases from V and 9 bases from J, with 15 bases in between. The CDR3 length is 14 residues.

The chain recombines TRBV12-3 or TRBV12-4 with TRBJ2-2; a weak D match, TRBD1 (6 bases). The CDR3 is 14 amino acids. The germline V and J ends were trimmed by 7 bases and 4 bases, with 13 bases remaining between them. The chain's CDR3 is CASTSLDSTGELFF. The CDR3 DNA reads TGTGCCAGCACTTCCTTGGACAGCACCGGGGAGCTGTTTTTT.

CDR3 region: CAGSPGTGSHEQYV. The CDR3 region has the DNA TGTGCCGGCAGTCCCGGGACAGGGTCCCACGAGCAGTACGTC. The chain employs TRBV28 and TRBJ2-7; TRBD1 aligns across 9 bases. The germline V gene encodes CDR1 MDHEN and CDR2 SYDVKM. The CDR3 sequence is 14 residues long.

A few counts support this clonotype. This rearrangement joins TRBV12-3 or TRBV12-4 to TRBJ1-3; 8 bases agree with TRBD1. The CDR3 runs to 15 residues. V lost 6 bases to trimming and J lost 4 bases; unmatched junction nucleotides: 8. CDR3 protein: CASRRRQGMGNTIYF. CDR3 sequence (DNA): TGTGCCAGCAGACGGAGACAGGGGATGGGAAACACCATATATTTT.

This clonotype turned up a few times. CDR3 loop: CSARDIQDPNSPLHF. The CDR3 DNA sequence: TGCAGTGCTAGAGATATTCAGGACCCTAATTCACCCCTCCACTTT. The gene calls are TRBV20-1 and TRBJ1-6, with no clear D. Germline lookup yields CDR1 DFQATT and CDR2 SNEGSKA (reference sequence). This CDR3 is 15 amino acids long. V lost 0 bases and J lost 6, with 12 bases in between.

At least ten counts were recorded for this clonotype. The CDR3 coding sequence is TGTGCCAGCAGGGAGACAGGGTTCACCTACGAGCAGTACGTC. It translates to CASRETGFTYEQYV. The rearrangement joins TRBV6-1 to TRBJ2-7; TRBD1 aligns across 7 bases. The CDR3 consists of 14 residues. Germline V lookup: CDR1 MNHNS, CDR2 SASEGT. V gave up 6 bases and J gave up 2 bases; unmatched junction bases: 7.

The table lists this clonotype with many counts. The chain has TRBV29-1 and TRBJ2-3, with D possibly being TRBD2 (5 bases). Germline V CDR1 and CDR2: SQVTM, ANQGSEA. Trimming left V 6 bases short and J 3 bases short, with 10 bases between. This CDR3 has 12 amino acids. This CDR3 reads CSVAGPTDTQYF. The CDR3 bases are TGCAGCGTGGCGGGTCCGACAGATACGCAGTATTTT.

This rearrangement joins TRBV3-1 to TRBJ2-3, with TRBD1 matching 7 bases. Trimming cost V 1 base and J 3 bases; bases outside gene matches: 7. In germline, CDR1 is LGHDT, CDR2 YNNKEL (reference sequence). CDR3 length: 16 amino acids. The CDR3 loop is CASSQGNVRGTDTQYF. CDR3 bases: TGTGCCAGCAGCCAAGGCAATGTCAGGGGGACAGATACGCAGTATTTT.

At least ten counts were recorded for this clonotype. V is TRBV18 and J is TRBJ2-5, with D hard to call. Germline assignment: CDR1 KGHSH and CDR2 LQKENI. Trimming cost V 4 bases and J 3 bases, with 3 bases left between them. CDR3 length: 11 amino acids. CDR3 sequence: CASSLKETQYF. The CDR3 DNA reads TGTGCCAGCTCACTTAAAGAGACCCAGTACTTC.

This clonotype was recorded a few times. The chain has TRBV5-1 and TRBJ2-1; 10 bases agree with TRBD2. The CDR3 extends over 15 amino acids. Per the germline V gene, CDR1 is SGHRS and CDR2 is YFSETQ. Trimming removed 4 bases from V and 9 bases from J; junction bases left unmatched: 10. The CDR3 reads CASSLRVAGGFEQFF. CDR3 in DNA: TGCGCCAGCAGCCTGAGGGTAGCGGGGGGCTTTGAGCAGTTCTTC. Full variable domain (missing parts from reference TRBV5-1 and TRBJ2-1): KAGVTQTPRYLIKTRGQQVTLSCSPISGHRSVSWYQQTPGQGLQFLFEYFSETQRNKGNFPGRFSGRQFSNSRSEMNVSTLELGDSALYLCASSLRVAGGFEQFFGPGTRLTVL.

V and J are TRBV20-1 and TRBJ2-3; 13 nucleotides line up with TRBD2. The CDR3 is 13 amino acids. J gave up 7 bases and V 8 bases, and 6 bases lay outside the gene matches. Germline CDR1 is DFQATT and CDR2 is SNEGSKA (reference sequence). The CDR3 sequence: CSLTSGGKNTQYF. CDR3 DNA: TGCAGTTTGACTAGCGGGGGGAAGAATACGCAGTATTTT.

The chain links TRBV10-3 to TRBJ1-3, with D unresolved. The CDR3 contains 11 residues. CDR1 is ENHRY and CDR2 is SYGVKD in the germline V gene. Trimming left V 6 bases short and J 2 bases short, with 2 bases between. CDR3 in DNA: TGTGCCATCAGCGCTGGAAACACCATATATTTT. Protein product: CAISAGNTIYF.